This T cell receptor (beta chain) was found in a study of response to subunit inactivated influenza vaccine. General observations from the study: Few new T cells, the authors suggested, are recruited by each seasonal influenza vaccination.

Unmatched junction bases numbered 3, after V lost 2 bases and J lost 0 bases. Germline-derived CDR1 and CDR2 are LNHNV and YYDKDF (reference sequence). The CDR3 loop spans 16 amino acids. This clonotype came up many times. The antigen is undetermined. TCRdb redid the calling of the RT-PCR reads with MiXCR, one entry per CDR3 protein. The sample records around 760,000 distinct CDR3 sequences, approximately 15% being singletons. Here the sequenced sample was PBMCs from blood, taken 14 to 15 days before vaccination. V is TRBV15 and J is TRBJ2-1, with 8 bases lining up with TRBD2. The sequence came from a man between 50 and 59 years old who received an inactivated influenza vaccine. CDR3 loop: CATSRQLADSYNEQFF. DNA for the CDR3: TGTGCCACCAGCAGACAACTAGCGGACTCCTACAATGAGCAGTTCTTC.